Listed below are T cell receptor beta chains from one sample, sequenced in a study of T cell responses to AZD1222 COVID-19 vaccine. Assay: immunoSEQ multiplex PCR; the TCRdb copy retains only in-frame clones and omits some. The repertoire holds around 70,000 clones, 85% seen once, with about 20% in the top ten. The sequences come from peripheral blood, collected on day 0 of AZD1222 vaccination. The receptors were gathered from an adult in good health. Each CDR3 is given with its conserved first and last residue. The order of the fields is V gene, J gene, D gene, CDR3 protein. The D gene is left open where the match is weak.

V gene: TRBV4-1; J gene: TRBJ1-2; D gene: .; CDR3 protein: CASSQVPDTGALNYGYTF
V gene: TRBV7-2; J gene: TRBJ1-5; D gene: .; CDR3 protein: CASSLEAGFGLYSNQPQHF
V gene: TRBV6-5; J gene: TRBJ1-5; D gene: .; CDR3 protein: CASSLDGSRPQHF
V gene: TRBV5-4; J gene: TRBJ2-1; D gene: .; CDR3 protein: CASSLRQGSYNEQFF
V gene: TRBV5-8; J gene: TRBJ2-7; D gene: .; CDR3 protein: CASSLAGTRTYEQYF
V gene: TRBV5-6; J gene: TRBJ1-1; D gene: .; CDR3 protein: CASSLYGRNTEAFF
V gene: TRBV12-5; J gene: TRBJ1-2; D gene: .; CDR3 protein: CASGPDRNRYTF
V gene: TRBV7-2; J gene: TRBJ1-1; D gene: .; CDR3 protein: CASSLRLGDTEAFF
V gene: TRBV9; J gene: TRBJ2-2; D gene: .; CDR3 protein: CASSGDTPTGELFF
V gene: TRBV18; J gene: TRBJ1-5; D gene: .; CDR3 protein: CASSPHSNQPQHF
V gene: TRBV7-3; J gene: TRBJ2-5; D gene: TRBD2; CDR3 protein: CASSLSAGQETQYF
V gene: TRBV6-1; J gene: TRBJ2-4; D gene: .; CDR3 protein: CASSETSLAKNIQYF
V gene: TRBV18; J gene: TRBJ1-2; D gene: .; CDR3 protein: CASSPSKDGRYGYTF
V gene: TRBV7-2; J gene: TRBJ1-2; D gene: .; CDR3 protein: CASSPGTTRGYTF
V gene: TRBV11-2; J gene: TRBJ1-6; D gene: .; CDR3 protein: CASSLNDLESPLHF
V gene: TRBV6-5; J gene: TRBJ1-1; D gene: .; CDR3 protein: CASSYTYTEAFF
V gene: TRBV5-1; J gene: TRBJ2-1; D gene: TRBD2; CDR3 protein: CASSLVEGGYDEQFF
V gene: TRBV7-9; J gene: TRBJ1-4; D gene: TRBD1; CDR3 protein: CASSSTPGGSTNEKLFF
V gene: TRBV5-6; J gene: TRBJ1-3; D gene: .; CDR3 protein: CASSPGFPGSGNTIYF
V gene: TRBV2; J gene: TRBJ2-3; D gene: .; CDR3 protein: CASSEALLTDTQYF
V gene: TRBV20-1; J gene: TRBJ1-1; D gene: TRBD1; CDR3 protein: CSAPQGLEAFF
V gene: TRBV7-2; J gene: TRBJ2-7; D gene: .; CDR3 protein: CASSLLGGTSYEQYF
V gene: TRBV12-5; J gene: TRBJ2-7; D gene: .; CDR3 protein: CASGLGNGPNEQYF
V gene: TRBV7-2; J gene: TRBJ2-3; D gene: .; CDR3 protein: CASSLELQDTQYF
V gene: TRBV10-1; J gene: TRBJ2-1; D gene: .; CDR3 protein: CASSEMGQRGNEQFF
V gene: TRBV30; J gene: TRBJ1-1; D gene: .; CDR3 protein: CAWSPWGGWNTEAFF
V gene: TRBV5-1; J gene: TRBJ1-2; D gene: TRBD1; CDR3 protein: CASSLNRPTGQGNYGYTF
V gene: TRBV5-1; J gene: TRBJ2-1; D gene: .; CDR3 protein: CASSLSGVGGYNEQFF
V gene: TRBV3-1/TRBV3-2; J gene: TRBJ2-3; D gene: TRBD1; CDR3 protein: CASSQHGTGLIDTQYF
V gene: TRBV11-1; J gene: TRBJ1-1; D gene: .; CDR3 protein: CASSSGRANTEAFF
V gene: TRBV10-1; J gene: TRBJ1-6; D gene: TRBD1; CDR3 protein: CASGTGDSPLHF
V gene: TRBV7-8; J gene: TRBJ2-3; D gene: TRBD1; CDR3 protein: CASSSPGQGGGDTQYF
V gene: TRBV2; J gene: TRBJ1-2; D gene: .; CDR3 protein: CASRGDSYGYTF
V gene: TRBV11-3; J gene: TRBJ1-4; D gene: .; CDR3 protein: CASSSQGEKLFF
V gene: TRBV13; J gene: TRBJ2-2; D gene: .; CDR3 protein: CASSLGPYTGELFF
V gene: TRBV18; J gene: TRBJ1-2; D gene: .; CDR3 protein: CASSPLKGPAFYGYTF
V gene: TRBV29-1; J gene: TRBJ1-3; D gene: .; CDR3 protein: CSAGTENTIYF
V gene: TRBV5-1; J gene: TRBJ2-1; D gene: TRBD2; CDR3 protein: CASSLTSGRVNEQFF
V gene: TRBV9; J gene: TRBJ2-1; D gene: TRBD1; CDR3 protein: CASSTRDRAYNEQFF
V gene: TRBV12-5; J gene: TRBJ2-2; D gene: TRBD1; CDR3 protein: CASDAGDRANTGELFF
V gene: TRBV9; J gene: TRBJ2-1; D gene: TRBD2; CDR3 protein: CASSPSSGLAGVGSEQFF
V gene: TRBV6-5; J gene: TRBJ1-2; D gene: TRBD1; CDR3 protein: CASRVSGGLYGYTF
V gene: TRBV7-2; J gene: TRBJ2-5; D gene: TRBD2; CDR3 protein: CASSLQAGDETQYF
V gene: TRBV5-1; J gene: TRBJ1-5; D gene: .; CDR3 protein: CASSLLADQPQHF
V gene: TRBV5-5; J gene: TRBJ2-7; D gene: TRBD2; CDR3 protein: CASSVKWGGSEQYF
V gene: TRBV12-5; J gene: TRBJ1-2; D gene: .; CDR3 protein: CASGTIQGGYTF
V gene: TRBV5-6; J gene: TRBJ1-2; D gene: .; CDR3 protein: CASNRLDGRLANYGYTF